This T cell receptor (beta chain) was identified in a study of T cells in Graves' hyperthyroidism and ophthalmopathy. Study-wide results and caveats: The model predicted ophthalmopathy a median approximately seven months before onset. A model built on 13 V-J features separated ophthalmopathy from stable hyperthyroidism. Expanded thyroid clonotypes (above 0.001) were mostly also found in blood.

Reasons for excluding patients were uncontrolled infection, other autoimmune disease, pregnancy or lactation. This clonotype turned up a few times. What it binds is not known. What was amplified from RNA transcripts were TCR beta CDR3 regions. First-round RT-PCR targeting the TCR CDR3 was performed with the HTBI primer set. One entry per CDR3 protein, called by TCRdb with MiXCR from the multiplex PCR reads. The sample has about 640,000 distinct CDR3 sequences, just under 45% seen once; the top ten hold 7% to 7.5%. The clonotype comes from an adult man with Graves' disease, either hyperthyroidism or ophthalmopathy (not recorded which). Sample: peripheral blood or thyroid tissue (not recorded which).

CDR3 protein: CASSPGQGINQPQHF. CDR3 nucleotides: TGTGCCAGCAGTCCCGGACAGGGGATAAATCAGCCCCAGCATTTT. The J gene is TRBJ1-5, the V gene TRBV7-8; TRBD1 matches 9 bases. Germline V CDR1 and CDR2: SGHVS, FQNEAQ. J lost 4 bases, V lost 6 bases, and 7 bases had no gene match. The CDR3 spans 15 residues.